This entry concerns a single T cell receptor beta chain. This clone came up many times. The antigen it recognizes is unknown. The sample holds no much larger clone one base away, and base qualities are not on file. This record belongs to a study of blood T cell repertoires in COVID-19 (dated by TCRdb to the early 2020s). Background for the entire study: The collaborator samples originated in the United States, Italy and Spain and spanned the acute and convalescent phases of COVID-19. The repertoires were released in a freely available public database intended as a resource for research on the immune response to SARS-CoV-2. Sample metadata almost always included a de-identified subject ID, COVID-19 status, age in years and sex. Where available, HLA class I and class II types were obtained from metadata supplied by the sample provider rather than from assay-based typing. The dataset comprised deeply sampled blood TCRbeta repertoires from subjects exposed to, actively infected with, or recovered from COVID-19. Samples were obtained from the ongoing ImmuneRACE study (first 160 participants) and from over 1,000 subjects provided by 6 global collaborators. The prospective study material was composed of cDNA or gDNA derived from T cells, B-cell-depleted T cells, or PBMCs. Points the paper makes about the study in general: The quantity of clinical and demographic metadata differed by source and by participant and was supplied without curation.

TCRbeta CDR3 regions were amplified from genomic DNA using the immunoSEQ Assay, a bias-controlled multiplex PCR. Under the source paper's analysis protocol: Within the assay, amplification of reference gene primers was used to estimate how many nucleated cells each sample contained. Sequence reads were collapsed and filtered to measure the absolute abundance of every unique TCRbeta CDR3 rearrangement. For each sample, productive Simpson clonality was calculated as the square root of Simpson's diversity index across productive rearrangements. TCRdb stores this immuneACCESS table with in-frame sequences only. Part of the clones is absent; in the studies checked, under half of the shortfall reflects unresolved V genes, and no reason is known for the rest. V and J calls and clone size are copied from that table; D and trimming were computed from the DNA. Here the sample has 250,000 to 300,000 clones; around 90% occur a single time. The ten largest clones take up less than 2% of the sample.

The CDR3 has 17 amino acids, counting the end cysteine and phenylalanine. Only the CDR3 portion is preserved as DNA: 51 bases, with reading frame beginning at the first base. Compared with germline, V lacks 0 bases and J lacks 10 bases; bases without a gene match: 12. Sequences SNHLY (CDR1) and FYNNEI (CDR2) are obtained from the germline V gene. Enrolling through a virtual design, the prospective study's participants ranged in age from roughly 18 to 95 years and lived across more than 20 United States geographic areas. To assign participants to cohorts, the prospective study relied on clinical history that participants themselves reported in a screening survey and a study questionnaire. For ImmuneRACE Cohort 3, a participant was defined as recovered based on two consecutive negative NP/OP PCR tests, clearance by a healthcare professional, or resolution of symptoms. Each participant in the prospective study had whole blood, serum and a nasopharyngeal or oropharyngeal swab collected by mobile phlebotomists. Additional blood draws and questionnaires over an approximately two-month period could optionally be provided by prospective study participants. Before DNA extraction, prospective study blood samples were shipped either frozen or at room temperature.

The TCR sequence derives from a woman aged 40-49 years who had recovered from COVID-19. This chain joins TRBV2 to TRBJ1-6, with 7 bases aligning to TRBD1. Material for sequencing was PBMCs or T cells enriched from blood (not recorded which). The CDR3 region has the sequence CASSEALQGTVASPLHF. The sequenced DNA: TGTGCCAGCAGTGAAGCGCTTCAGGGGACAGTGGCCTCACCCCTCCACTTT.